Listed here are 21 T cell receptor beta chains from one sample, sequenced in a study of blood T cells in healthy people across ages. A second PCR of about 7 to 12 cycles used a sample-barcoded 5' primer and a J-beta primer mix. TCRdb passed the 5' RACE reads through MiXCR, listing each CDR3 protein once. The sample gives over 750,000 distinct CDR3 sequences, around 25% of which show up once; more than 8.5% is in the top ten. Another study also made use of these data, one on T cells of mothers and their children.

Sequencing was done on a sample of blood. The source is a boy younger than 18 in good health.

This clonotype has a handful of counts. V and J are TRBV2 and TRBJ2-1; D not resolved. Germline loops: CDR1 SNHLY, CDR2 FYNNEI. The CDR3 covers 13 residues. Between the trimmed V and J ends, which lost 8 bases and 0 bases, there was a span of 8 bases. CDR3 protein: CASLLSSYNEQFF. CDR3 sequence (DNA): TGTGCCAGCCTATTGAGCTCCTACAATGAGCAGTTCTTC.

The chain uses TRBV7-2 and TRBJ2-5; 9 bases are shared with TRBD2. The trim removed 5 bases at V and 4 bases at J, leaving 11 bases unmatched. Per the germline V gene, CDR1 is SGHTA and CDR2 is FQGNSA. The CDR3 totals 16 residues. CDR3 sequence: CASSAGPGLASETQYF. The CDR3 bases are TGTGCCAGCAGCGCAGGGCCGGGACTAGCATCAGAGACCCAGTACTTC.

In this sample, this clonotype turned up a few times. This chain links TRBV12-3 or TRBV12-4 with TRBJ1-2; D gene unclear. The ends were cut back, 6 bases at V and 5 bases at J, with 13 bases in the middle. This CDR3 comprises 13 residues. This chain's CDR3 is CASRPDGPYGYTF. In DNA form, the CDR3 reads TGTGCCAGCAGGCCTGACGGGCCGTATGGCTACACCTTC.

This clonotype was seen a few times. The rearrangement uses TRBV29-1 and TRBJ1-2; TRBD1 might be the D (6 bases). The CDR3 length is 13 residues. Germline CDR1 is SQVTM and CDR2 is ANQGSEA. Trimming removed 4 bases at V and 2 bases at J, with 11 bases between. The CDR3 reads CSVVSQGNYGYTF. The CDR3 coding sequence is TGCAGCGTTGTGAGCCAGGGGAACTATGGCTACACCTTC.

This clonotype occurred a few times. The rearrangement links TRBV29-1 to TRBJ2-5, with D possibly being TRBD1 or TRBD2 (5 bases each). The DNA end lines up better with TRBJ2-7; the J call may be wrong. This CDR3 has 13 amino acids. CDR1 and CDR2 from the germline V gene are SQVTM and ANQGSEA. CDR3 DNA sequence: TGCAGCGTCGCTAGCCGCCTCAGGGACGAGCAGTACTTC. Protein product: CSVASRLRDEQYF.

The chain has TRBV29-1 and TRBJ2-1, with 9 bases matching TRBD2. The CDR3 spans 14 residues. With 7 bases clipped from V and 6 bases from J, the junction kept 10 bases outside the gene matches. The germline V gene encodes CDR1 SQVTM and CDR2 ANQGSEA. The CDR3: CSAPGTSSGNEQFF. CDR3 sequence (DNA): TGCAGCGCCCCCGGGACTAGCTCGGGCAATGAGCAGTTCTTC.

This chain connects TRBV29-1 to TRBJ2-5, with D possibly being TRBD2 (5 bases). The DNA end is a closer match to TRBJ2-7, so the J assignment may be wrong. This CDR3 has 11 residues. Germline loops: CDR1 SQVTM, CDR2 ANQGSEA. CDR3 bases: TGCAGCGGAGCGGACTCCTACGAGCAGTACTTC. Protein sequence: CSGADSYEQYF.

There are a few counts of this clonotype. J is TRBJ2-1 and V is TRBV7-9, with unresolved D. CDR3 length equals 12 residues. Germline V gives CDR1 SEHNR, CDR2 FQNEAQ (reference sequence). V gave up 5 bases and J gave up 4 bases, with 6 bases separating them. CDR3 region: CASSAGYNEQFF. In DNA form, the CDR3 reads TGTGCCAGCAGCGCTGGATACAATGAGCAGTTCTTC. Full variable domain (rest looked up from reference TRBV7-9 and TRBJ2-1): DTGVSQNPRHKITKRGQNVTFRCDPISEHNRLYWYRQTLGQGPEFLTYFQNEAQLEKSRLLSDRFSAERPKGSFSTLEIQRTEQGDSAMYLCASSAGYNEQFFGPGTRLTVL.

This chain connects TRBV5-1 to TRBJ2-3; 10 bases are shared with TRBD2. V gave up 4 bases and J gave up 1 base; unmatched junction bases: 6. The germline gives CDR1 SGHRS, CDR2 YFSETQ. The CDR3 extends over 16 amino acids. CDR3 in DNA: TGCGCCAGCAGCAAAGGGACTAGCGCCCGCACAGATACGCAGTATTTT. Its translation: CASSKGTSARTDTQYF.

The chain uses TRBV10-3 and TRBJ2-5; a weak D match, TRBD2 (6 bases). Germline loops: CDR1 ENHRY, CDR2 SYGVKD. This CDR3 is built from 12 residues. V was clipped by 8 bases and J by 1 base, with 8 bases between them. The CDR3 coding sequence is TGTGCCATCGGAGGGATCCAAGAGACCCAGTACTTC. Translating gives CAIGGIQETQYF.

The table lists this clonotype with a few counts. V and J are TRBV4-1 and TRBJ2-7, with 9 bases lining up with TRBD1. The CDR3 sequence is 15 residues long. The germline V gene encodes CDR1 MGHRA and CDR2 YSYEKL. V was pared by 0 bases and J by 6 bases, with 6 bases of the junction left unmatched. CDR3 protein: CASSQEHRGLVEQYF. Here the CDR3 DNA reads TGCGCCAGCAGCCAAGAGCACAGGGGGCTTGTCGAGCAGTACTTC.

This clonotype has just a few counts. The chain carries TRBV7-9 and TRBJ2-1, with TRBD1 identical over 8 bases. The CDR3 consists of 14 residues. CDR1 and CDR2 (germline): SEHNR, FQNEAQ (reference sequence). After removal of 5 bases from V and 6 bases from J, the junction contained 6 bases not matched to a gene. The CDR3 loop is CASSPQGARNEQFF. The CDR3 DNA reads as TGTGCCAGCAGCCCCCAGGGGGCTCGCAATGAGCAGTTCTTC.

This clonotype was seen more than once but under ten times. CDR3 DNA sequence: TGTGCCAGCAGTTTTCAGGGGGCGCGTCAGCCCCAGCATTTT. This codes for CASSFQGARQPQHF. V and J are TRBV2 and TRBJ1-5; 8 bases are shared with TRBD1. Germline V gene data show CDR1 as SNHLY and CDR2 as FYNNEI. Losses at the gene ends were 5 bases for V and 6 bases for J; bases not matched to a gene: 6. The CDR3 is 14 residues long.

The CDR3 is CSVGQGGTEAFF. Here the CDR3 DNA reads TGCAGCGTTGGACAGGGGGGCACTGAAGCTTTCTTT. The chain links TRBV29-1 to TRBJ1-1, with 9 bases aligning to TRBD1. The CDR3 extends over 12 amino acids. V gave up 4 bases and J gave up 4 bases; unmatched junction bases: 1. The germline CDR1 and CDR2 sequences are SQVTM and ANQGSEA.

This clonotype has a handful of counts. J is TRBJ1-5 and V is TRBV12-3 or TRBV12-4; D not resolved. V lost 0 bases and J lost 1, with 7 bases in between. The CDR3 extends over 15 amino acids. The DNA of the CDR3 is TGTGCCAGCAGTTTAGCGAACCAGAGCAATCAGCCCCAGCATTTT. This encodes CASSLANQSNQPQHF.

This clonotype appeared a few times. The chain links TRBV29-1 to TRBJ2-2; 7 nucleotides line up with TRBD1. CDR3 length: 15 amino acids. Germline CDR1 and CDR2: SQVTM and ANQGSEA. With 8 bases clipped from V and 3 bases from J, the junction kept 12 bases outside the gene matches. DNA of the CDR3: TGCAGCATTGCCGTGAGGGGGCGGGACACCGGGGAGCTGTTTTTT. Translated: CSIAVRGRDTGELFF.

This clonotype has just a few counts. The chain joins TRBV3-1 to TRBJ2-4; D unclear. Germline CDR1 LGHDT, CDR2 YNNKEL (reference sequence). The CDR3 is made up of 17 amino acids. V was shortened by 0 bases and J by 0 bases, with 12 bases between the two germline ends. The CDR3 bases are TGTGCCAGCAGCCAAGATCCCGCGGCTATAGCCAAAAACATTCAGTACTTC. This codes for CASSQDPAAIAKNIQYF.

The genes are TRBV29-1 and TRBJ2-3; D possibly corresponds to TRBD2 (5 bases). Germline loops: CDR1 SQVTM, CDR2 ANQGSEA. This CDR3 is 14 amino acids long. Trimming took off 4 bases at V and 6 bases at J, with 17 bases between the two ends. CDR3 loop: CSVGGRLVRDTQYF. CDR3 in DNA: TGCAGCGTTGGAGGGCGGCTAGTTCGTGATACGCAGTATTTT.

This chain links TRBV7-2 with TRBJ2-5; possible D gene TRBD1, 5 bases. Trimming shortened V by 5 bases and J by 1 base, and 14 bases separated the two germline ends. The CDR3 is 15 amino acids. Germline CDR1 is SGHTA and CDR2 is FQGNSA. Here the CDR3 DNA reads TGTGCCAGCAGCCTTTTTGGACACTTCCAAGAGACCCAGTACTTC. Its translation: CASSLFGHFQETQYF.

The V and J genes are TRBV12-3 or TRBV12-4 and TRBJ2-1, with 8 bases identical to TRBD2. The CDR3 is made up of 14 amino acids. V lost 7 bases and J lost 3; bases outside the gene matches: 5. CDR3 DNA: TGTGCCAGCACGGGGCGGGAGGTCTACAATGAGCAGTTCTTC. This gives the protein CASTGREVYNEQFF.

The genes are TRBV29-1 and TRBJ2-7; D is possibly TRBD2 (6 bases). Germline V gene lookup returns CDR1 SQVTM and CDR2 ANQGSEA. Deletions cut 6 bases from V and 5 bases from J, with 11 bases between. The CDR3 covers 11 residues. CDR3 residues: CSVGGRDEQYF. The DNA for the CDR3 is TGCAGCGTCGGAGGGCGAGACGAGCAGTACTTC.